This TCR beta chain originates from a study of control samples from healthy donors and cancer patients. Produced via immunoSEQ multiplex PCR; TCRdb's table is partial and in-frame only. The sample contains 150,000 or so clones, around nine tenths of which appear only once. The CDR3 length is 12 residues. Trimming took 5 bases from V and 7 from J, leaving 12 bases between them. Per germline, CDR1 MNHEY and CDR2 SVGAGI. The sample was blood. The chain has TRBV6-5 and TRBJ2-7; D gene uncertain. The sequence was obtained from a young woman in good health. CDR3 loop: CASSPNSLEQYF. CDR3 bases: TGTGCCAGCAGTCCCAATTCCCTGGAGCAGTACTTC.